The present TCR beta chain was sequenced within a study of CD8 T cells in Susac syndrome. V was pared by 5 bases and J by 2 bases, with 7 bases between. Germline assignment: CDR1 KGHSH and CDR2 LQKENI. The CDR3 is made up of 13 amino acids. Random-hexamer reverse transcription was applied to about 0.45 to 1 ug RNA. TCRdb recomputed calls from the immunoSEQ multiplex PCR reads with MiXCR, one row per CDR3 protein. The sample has some 200,000 distinct CDR3 sequences, roughly 95% seen once. Sequencing was done on a sample of CD4+ T cells from PBMCs. This TCR was sampled from a human donor with multiple sclerosis. The chain is built from TRBV18 and TRBJ2-1; D is uncertain. CDR3 region: CASSNSPYNEQFF. CDR3 sequence (DNA): TGTGCCAGCTCAAATAGCCCCTACAATGAGCAGTTCTTC.